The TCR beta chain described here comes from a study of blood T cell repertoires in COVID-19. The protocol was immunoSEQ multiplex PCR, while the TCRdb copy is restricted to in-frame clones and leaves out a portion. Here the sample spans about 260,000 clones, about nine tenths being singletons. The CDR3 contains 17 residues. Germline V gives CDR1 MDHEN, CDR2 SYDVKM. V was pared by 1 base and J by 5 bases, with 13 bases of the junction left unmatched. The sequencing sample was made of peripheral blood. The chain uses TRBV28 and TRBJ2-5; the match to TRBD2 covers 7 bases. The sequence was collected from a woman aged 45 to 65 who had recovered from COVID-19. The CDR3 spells CASSLFERAGEEETQYF. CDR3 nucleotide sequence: TGTGCCAGCAGTTTATTCGAACGGGCGGGAGAGGAGGAGACCCAGTACTTC.